This passage covers 7 T cell receptor beta chains from one sample sequenced in a study of cytomegalovirus exposure and HLA in healthy donors. The PCR employed 60 Vbeta primers together with 13 Jbeta primers. TCRdb's table, derived via immunoSEQ multiplex PCR, lists solely in-frame clones and lacks some. Here the sample spans 200,000 or so clones, 60% to 80% being singletons. Sequenced input: PBMCs. Receptors were obtained from a man aged 18 to 29 in good health and CMV-seronegative.

This clone was seen only a few times. The chain joins TRBV7-2 to TRBJ1-3, with D possibly TRBD1 on 5 matching bases. The CDR3 sequence is 14 residues long. V lost 0 bases and J 2 bases, leaving 5 bases between the germline ends. Per germline, CDR1 SGHTA and CDR2 FQGNSA. The CDR3 bases are TGTGCCAGCAGCTTAGCGGACACTGGAAACACCATATATTTT. Translating it yields CASSLADTGNTIYF.

This chain connects TRBV19 to TRBJ1-1, with TRBD1 matching 7 bases. V trimming: 5 bases; J trimming: 3 bases; junction bases outside the gene matches: 3. CDR1 is LNHDA, CDR2 SQIVND, per germline (reference sequence). The CDR3 runs 13 residues. CDR3 protein: CASSYTGDTEAFF. The CDR3 DNA is TGTGCCAGTAGTTACACAGGGGACACTGAAGCTTTCTTT.

The rearrangement links TRBV28 to TRBJ1-5, with D possibly matching TRBD1 (6 bases). The length of the CDR3 is 16 residues. Germline V gives CDR1 MDHEN, CDR2 SYDVKM. Trimming cost V 5 bases and J 3 bases, with 17 bases left between them. CDR3 sequence reads: CASSENAGVSNQPQHF. Here the CDR3 DNA reads TGTGCCAGCAGTGAAAACGCAGGGGTGTCCAATCAGCCCCAGCATTTT.

This clone appeared a single time. The chain has TRBV6-5 and TRBJ2-7; TRBD1 matches at 7 bases. The CDR3 loop spans 14 amino acids. J lost 2 bases, V lost 3 bases, and 4 bases had no gene match. Per germline, CDR1 MNHEY and CDR2 SVGAGI. In DNA, the CDR3 is TGTGCCAGCAGTTATTACAGGGGAGCCTACGAGCAGTACTTC. It is translated as CASSYYRGAYEQYF.

The chain carries TRBV13 and TRBJ1-1, with 7 positions matching TRBD1. The V and J ends lost 5 bases and 1 base, in that order; junction bases with no gene match: 13. CDR3 length: 17 amino acids. Germline V gives CDR1 PRHDT, CDR2 FYEKMQ (reference sequence). The chain's CDR3 is CASSPPPEGQKNTEAFF. CDR3 nucleotide sequence: TGTGCCAGCAGCCCCCCTCCTGAGGGACAGAAGAACACTGAAGCTTTCTTT.

This chain joins TRBV28 and TRBJ1-2; D is perhaps TRBD1 (6 bases). The V gene lost 0 bases and the J gene lost 4 bases, with 12 bases spanning the gap. Germline CDR1 and CDR2: MDHEN and SYDVKM. This CDR3 spans 15 amino acids. The CDR3 coding sequence is TGTGCCAGCAGTTTATGGCAGGGGCTTAGCTATGGCTACACCTTC. Translated, it gives CASSLWQGLSYGYTF.

The rearrangement joins TRBV5-8 to TRBJ1-2; D is unclear. V shed 0 bases and J shed 4 bases, with 7 bases lying between them. The CDR3 sequence is 13 residues long. Per the germline V gene, CDR1 is SGHTS and CDR2 is YDEGEE. CDR3: CASSLGRPYGYTF. CDR3 coding DNA: TGTGCCAGCAGCTTGGGGCGGCCCTATGGCTACACCTTC.